The source of this T cell receptor beta chain is a study of T cell responses to AZD1222 COVID-19 vaccine. Study-level findings and limits: Unmutated variant regions are reportedly the target of nearly half of TCRs that are spike-specific.

This clone occurred once. Its antigen is currently unknown. CDR1 is MNHEY and CDR2 is SVGEGT in the germline V gene. This CDR3 has 18 residues. Between the trimmed V and J ends, which lost 2 bases and 1 base, there was a span of 20 bases. The protocol was immunoSEQ multiplex PCR, while the TCRdb copy is restricted to in-frame clones and leaves out a portion. The sample holds 110,000 or so clones, 70% to 90% seen once. The source material was peripheral blood, sampled 28 days after the second AZD1222 dose. The chain combines TRBV6-2 or TRBV6-3 with TRBJ1-2, with D hard to call. The TCR was taken from an adult who received the AZD1222 COVID-19 vaccine. CDR3 DNA sequence: TGTGCCAGCAGTTACAAGGTCCCAGGAAGATCCCTTAACTATGGCTACACCTTC. This encodes CASSYKVPGRSLNYGYTF.